This TCR beta chain was observed in a study of cytomegalovirus exposure and HLA in healthy donors. Study-wide results and caveats: In an earlier analysis, productive rearrangement rates for most beta V segments clustered near 87% or 30%. An apparent linkage of common viral pathogens to several of the most significant clusters emerged in a later analysis. Reports showed the classifier diagnosing cytomegalovirus status with high specificity and sensitivity. Across donors, sequencing depth was assumed by presence/absence analyses to be roughly uniform.

Worth noting for this clone: Its target is not known.

PCR amplification relied on 60 Vbeta primers (plus 13 Jbeta primers). Measured with immunoSEQ multiplex PCR; TCRdb has only the in-frame clones, and not every one. Of 62,000 or so clones listed, approximately 87% are singletons. This CDR3 comprises 14 residues. Per the germline V gene, CDR1 is MNHEY and CDR2 is SMNVEV (reference sequence). V was shortened by 2 bases and J by 6 bases, with 11 bases between the two germline ends. Sequencing input: PBMCs. The chain is built from TRBV27 and TRBJ2-1, with D tentatively TRBD2 (6 bases). This clonotype was sampled from a man younger than 30 in good health and CMV-seronegative. This CDR3 is CASSLLLGGNEQFF. DNA of the CDR3: TGTGCCAGCAGTTTACTGCTGGGAGGCAATGAGCAGTTCTTC.